The sequence of this TCR beta chain was determined in a study of CD8 T cells in Susac syndrome. Findings of the study overall: Across the total CD8+ repertoires, about 17 Susac-specific public clones were found. The CD8+ TEMRA repertoires yielded about five such clones. It was in TEMRA cells and active patients that Susac CD8+ clonal expansion peaked.

With regard to this clonotype: Its antigen is unidentified.

RNA amounts of roughly 0.45 to 1 ug underwent reverse transcription with random hexamers. TCRdb re-called the immunoSEQ multiplex PCR reads through MiXCR, storing one row per CDR3 protein. The table records some 200,000 distinct CDR3 sequences, more than 85% of them present only once. The clonotype was recovered from a human donor with Susac syndrome. Sample: CD8+ T cells from PBMCs.

The CDR3 nucleotides are TGTGCCAGCAGGACCGGGACGGCTGAAGCTTTCTTT. It codes for CASRTGTAEAFF. J is TRBJ1-1 and V is TRBV6-5, with D possibly being TRBD1 (5 bases). Germline V gene lookup returns CDR1 MNHEY and CDR2 SVGAGI. This CDR3 contains 12 residues. V lost 6 bases to trimming and J lost 6 bases, with 11 bases between them.